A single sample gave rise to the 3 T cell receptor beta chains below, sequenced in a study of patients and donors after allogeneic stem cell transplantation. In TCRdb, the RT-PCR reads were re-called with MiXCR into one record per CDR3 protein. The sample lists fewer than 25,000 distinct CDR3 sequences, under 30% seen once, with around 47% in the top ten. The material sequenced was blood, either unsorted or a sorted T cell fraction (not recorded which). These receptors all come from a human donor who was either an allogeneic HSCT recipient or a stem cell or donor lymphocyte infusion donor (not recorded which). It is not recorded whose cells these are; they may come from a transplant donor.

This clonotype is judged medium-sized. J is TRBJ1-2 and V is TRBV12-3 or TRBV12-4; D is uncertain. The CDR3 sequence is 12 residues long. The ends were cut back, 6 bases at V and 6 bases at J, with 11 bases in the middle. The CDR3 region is CASSPDRDGYTF. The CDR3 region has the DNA TGTGCCAGCAGCCCCGATAGGGATGGCTACACCTTC.

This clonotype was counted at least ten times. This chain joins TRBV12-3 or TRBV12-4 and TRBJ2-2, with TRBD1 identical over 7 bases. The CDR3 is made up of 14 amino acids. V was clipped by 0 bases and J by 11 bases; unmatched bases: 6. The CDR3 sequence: CASSLALGGGELFF. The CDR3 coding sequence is TGTGCCAGCAGTTTAGCGCTAGGGGGCGGAGAGCTGTTTTTT.

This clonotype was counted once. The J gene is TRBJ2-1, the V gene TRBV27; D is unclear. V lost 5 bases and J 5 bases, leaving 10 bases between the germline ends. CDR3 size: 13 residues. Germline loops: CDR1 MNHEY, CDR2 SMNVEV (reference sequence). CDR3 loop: CASSPRSNNEQFF. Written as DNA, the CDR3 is TGTGCCAGCAGTCCCCGATCCAACAATGAGCAGTTCTTC.